A selection of T cell receptor beta chains follows, all from one sample in a study of beta chain features in type 1 diabetes. The method was immunoSEQ multiplex PCR; TCRdb's version includes in-frame clones alone and lacks a portion of them. The sample shows under 200,000 clones, about 9.8% of them seen only once. Input material: central memory CD4+ T cells from blood. The receptors were gathered from a woman between 18 and 29 years old in good health. Each CDR3 is given with its conserved first and last residue. D genes are given only for firm matches. Clone size is given for some rows only: seen once, a few or many times, or a class if the clone is expanded.

v_gene,abundance,j_gene,d_gene,CDR3aa,CDR3nt
TRBV2,.,TRBJ2-3,TRBD2,CASVGGSDTQYF,TGTGCCAGCGTGGGGGGGTCAGATACGCAGTATTTT
TRBV7-2,.,TRBJ2-7,.,CASSEAGLSDEQYF,TGTGCCAGCAGCGAGGCAGGGCTATCGGACGAGCAGTACTTC
TRBV7-2,few,TRBJ2-3,.,CASSMRSSTDTQYF,TGTGCCAGCAGCATGCGGTCTAGCACAGATACGCAGTATTTT
TRBV5-1,few,TRBJ2-1,.,CASSLSSGAGDEQFF,TGCGCCAGCAGCTTGAGTTCGGGCGCGGGCGATGAGCAGTTCTTC
TRBV7-3,few,TRBJ2-1,TRBD2,CASSPTSGGNEQFF,TGTGCCAGCAGCCCTACTAGCGGGGGCAATGAGCAGTTCTTC
TRBV12-5,.,TRBJ2-1,TRBD1,CASGARDSLLNEQFF,TGTGCTAGTGGTGCCCGGGACAGTCTCCTCAATGAGCAGTTCTTC
TRBV7-2,few,TRBJ2-7,TRBD1,CASSPGQASYEQYF,TGTGCCAGCAGCCCCGGACAGGCGTCCTACGAGCAGTACTTC
TRBV4-2,.,TRBJ2-7,TRBD2,CASSHPELAGGPYEQYF,TGTGCCAGCAGCCACCCAGAGCTAGCGGGAGGGCCATACGAGCAGTACTTC
TRBV7-6,few,TRBJ2-7,.,CASSQMARFEQYF,TGTGCCAGCAGCCAGATGGCGAGGTTCGAGCAGTACTTC
TRBV29-1,few,TRBJ1-2,.,CSVGIWAGGRAGYTF,TGCAGCGTTGGGATCTGGGCAGGAGGACGGGCTGGCTACACCTTC
TRBV9,.,TRBJ2-7,TRBD1,CASSARTGTGWNEQYF,TGTGCCAGCAGCGCCCGGACAGGCACTGGTTGGAACGAGCAGTACTTC